This TCR beta chain was profiled in a study of yellow fever vaccine responses in identical twins. Whole-study findings and limits: Twins reportedly showed a vaccine T cell response that seemed partly convergent and partly personalized.

The trim removed 7 bases at V and 2 bases at J, leaving 9 bases unmatched. The CDR3 is 15 residues long. TCRdb re-called the RT-PCR reads through MiXCR, storing one row per CDR3 protein. The repertoire includes a few thousand distinct CDR3 sequences, just over 70% of them detected once, and 1.5% to 2% sits in the top ten. On this clonotype itself: What it recognizes is unknown.

The TCR originated in a woman younger than 30 who received the yellow fever vaccine. The source was T cells from blood (PBMCs), unsorted or a sorted subset (not recorded which), collected before or after yellow fever vaccination (not recorded which). The gene calls are TRBV12-3 or TRBV12-4 and TRBJ2-3; 7 bases match TRBD1. This CDR3 is CASNRLGQITDTQYF. The CDR3 region has the DNA TGTGCCAGCAATAGACTGGGACAGATCACAGATACGCAGTATTTT.